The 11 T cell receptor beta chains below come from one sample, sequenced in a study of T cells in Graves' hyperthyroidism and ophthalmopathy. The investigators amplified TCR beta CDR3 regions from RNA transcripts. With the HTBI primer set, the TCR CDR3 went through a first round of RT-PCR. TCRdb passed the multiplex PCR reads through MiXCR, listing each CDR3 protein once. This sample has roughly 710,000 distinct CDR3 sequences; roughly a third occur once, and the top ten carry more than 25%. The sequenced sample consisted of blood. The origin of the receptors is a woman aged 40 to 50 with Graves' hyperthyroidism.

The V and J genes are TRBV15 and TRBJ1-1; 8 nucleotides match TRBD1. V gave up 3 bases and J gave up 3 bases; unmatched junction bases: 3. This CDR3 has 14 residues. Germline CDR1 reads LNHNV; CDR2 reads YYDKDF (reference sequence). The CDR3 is CATSSQGADTEAFF. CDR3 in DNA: TGTGCCACCAGCAGCCAGGGGGCGGACACTGAAGCTTTCTTT. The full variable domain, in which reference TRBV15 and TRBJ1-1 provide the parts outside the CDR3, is DAMVIQNPRYQVTQFGKPVTLSCSQTLNHNVMYWYQQKSSQAPKLLFHYYDKDFNNEADTPDNFQSRRPNTSFCFLDIRSPGLGDTAMYLCATSSQGADTEAFFGQGTRLTVV.

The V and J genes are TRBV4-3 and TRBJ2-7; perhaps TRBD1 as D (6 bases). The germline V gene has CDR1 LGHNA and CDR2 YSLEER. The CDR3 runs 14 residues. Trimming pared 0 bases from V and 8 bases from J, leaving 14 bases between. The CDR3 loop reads CASSQDLGTTKQYF. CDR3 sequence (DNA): TGCGCCAGCAGCCAAGACCTGGGGACAACCAAGCAGTACTTC.

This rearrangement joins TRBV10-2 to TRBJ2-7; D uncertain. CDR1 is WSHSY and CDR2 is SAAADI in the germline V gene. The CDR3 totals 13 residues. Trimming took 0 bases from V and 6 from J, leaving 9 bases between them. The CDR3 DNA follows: TGCGCCAGCAGTGAGTCTGGGTCCGGCGAGCAGTACTTC. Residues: CASSESGSGEQYF.

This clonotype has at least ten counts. The CDR3 here is CASRTQGPLHF. The CDR3 DNA follows: TGCGCCAGCAGGACACAGGGACCCCTCCACTTT. This chain links TRBV5-1 with TRBJ1-6; possibly TRBD1 for D (6 bases). CDR1 SGHRS and CDR2 YFSETQ come from the germline V gene. This CDR3 is 11 amino acids long. The germline V and J ends were trimmed by 5 bases and 12 bases, with 9 bases remaining between them. Complete variable domain (other parts from reference TRBV5-1 and TRBJ1-6): KAGVTQTPRYLIKTRGQQVTLSCSPISGHRSVSWYQQTPGQGLQFLFEYFSETQRNKGNFPGRFSGRQFSNSRSEMNVSTLELGDSALYLCASRTQGPLHFGNGTRLTVT.

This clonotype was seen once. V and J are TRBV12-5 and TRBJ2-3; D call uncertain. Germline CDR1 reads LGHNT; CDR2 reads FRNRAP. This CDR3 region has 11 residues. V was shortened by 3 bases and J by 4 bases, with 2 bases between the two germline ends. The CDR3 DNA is TGTGCTAGTGGTTTTGCAGATACGCAGTATTTT. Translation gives CASGFADTQYF.

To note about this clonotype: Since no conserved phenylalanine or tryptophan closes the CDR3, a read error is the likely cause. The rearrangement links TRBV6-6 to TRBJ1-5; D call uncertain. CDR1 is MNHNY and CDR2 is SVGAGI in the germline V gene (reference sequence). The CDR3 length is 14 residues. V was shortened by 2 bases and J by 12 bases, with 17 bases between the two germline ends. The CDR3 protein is CASSYATVAALQHL. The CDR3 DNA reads TGTGCCAGCAGTTACGCTACCGTGGCAGCTCTCCAGCATCTT.

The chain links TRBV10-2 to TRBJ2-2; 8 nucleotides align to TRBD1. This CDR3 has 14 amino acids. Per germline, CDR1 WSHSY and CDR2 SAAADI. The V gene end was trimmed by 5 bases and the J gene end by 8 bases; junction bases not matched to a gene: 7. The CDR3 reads CASSPSGGGGELFF. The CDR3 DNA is TGCGCCAGCAGTCCGTCAGGGGGCGGAGGGGAGCTGTTTTTT.

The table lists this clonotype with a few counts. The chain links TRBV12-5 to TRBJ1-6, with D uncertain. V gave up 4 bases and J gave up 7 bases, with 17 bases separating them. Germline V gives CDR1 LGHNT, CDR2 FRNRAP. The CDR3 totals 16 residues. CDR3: CASGSLRGVENSPLHF. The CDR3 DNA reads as TGTGCTAGTGGTTCCCTGCGTGGGGTCGAGAATTCACCCCTCCACTTT.

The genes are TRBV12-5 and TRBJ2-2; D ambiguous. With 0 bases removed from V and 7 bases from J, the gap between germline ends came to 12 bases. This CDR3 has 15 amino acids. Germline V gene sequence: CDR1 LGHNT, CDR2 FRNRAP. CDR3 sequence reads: CASGLVLGGVGELFF. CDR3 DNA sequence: TGTGCTAGTGGTTTGGTTCTGGGTGGCGTCGGGGAGCTGTTTTTT.

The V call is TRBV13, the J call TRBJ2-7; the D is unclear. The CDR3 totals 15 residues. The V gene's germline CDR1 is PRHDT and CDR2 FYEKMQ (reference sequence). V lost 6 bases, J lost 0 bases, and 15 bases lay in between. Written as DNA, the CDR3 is TGTGCCAGCAGTTACGAGAAGGGCCGCTCCTACGAGCAGTACTTC. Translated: CASSYEKGRSYEQYF.

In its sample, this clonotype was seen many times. Here the CDR3 DNA reads TGTGCCAGCAGCTTAGGAGGTCCCGGGGGCACTGGGTCACCCCTCCACTTT. This gives the protein CASSLGGPGGTGSPLHF. The chain recombines TRBV7-2 with TRBJ1-6, with D maybe TRBD1 (6 bases). Trimming took 1 base from V and 10 from J, leaving 20 bases between them. Germline values: CDR1 SGHTA, CDR2 FQGNSA. CDR3 length equals 17 residues. Variable domain in full (rest from reference TRBV7-2 and TRBJ1-6): GAGVSQSPSNKVTEKGKDVELRCDPISGHTALYWYRQSLGQGLEFLIYFQGNSAPDKSGLPSDRFSAERTGGSVSTLTIQRTQQEDSAVYLCASSLGGPGGTGSPLHFGNGTRLTVT.